This TCR beta chain came from a study of shared T cell receptors in the human thymus. TCRdb keeps only in-frame clones here, not all; method: immunoSEQ multiplex PCR. The repertoire holds 650,000 to 950,000 clones, over 75% seen once, with approximately 0.01% in the top ten. The ends lost 6 bases at V and 5 bases at J; junction bases unmatched: 2. The CDR3 runs to 12 residues. CDR1 KGHSH and CDR2 LQKENI come from the germline V gene. These data also formed part of another study, on human thymus T cells. That work states: The thymus was resected at corrective cardiac surgery. Thymic and blood repertoires showed apparently biased V and J gene usage. Thymic repertoires of unrelated individuals were reported in related research to overlap highly.

This sequence was found in a girl under three years old with a congenital heart defect. The chain is built from TRBV18 and TRBJ2-3, with TRBD2 matching over 7 bases. The sample comprised thymocytes. The CDR3 reads CASSPGGDTQYF. In DNA, the CDR3 is TGTGCCAGCTCCCCGGGGGGAGATACGCAGTATTTT.